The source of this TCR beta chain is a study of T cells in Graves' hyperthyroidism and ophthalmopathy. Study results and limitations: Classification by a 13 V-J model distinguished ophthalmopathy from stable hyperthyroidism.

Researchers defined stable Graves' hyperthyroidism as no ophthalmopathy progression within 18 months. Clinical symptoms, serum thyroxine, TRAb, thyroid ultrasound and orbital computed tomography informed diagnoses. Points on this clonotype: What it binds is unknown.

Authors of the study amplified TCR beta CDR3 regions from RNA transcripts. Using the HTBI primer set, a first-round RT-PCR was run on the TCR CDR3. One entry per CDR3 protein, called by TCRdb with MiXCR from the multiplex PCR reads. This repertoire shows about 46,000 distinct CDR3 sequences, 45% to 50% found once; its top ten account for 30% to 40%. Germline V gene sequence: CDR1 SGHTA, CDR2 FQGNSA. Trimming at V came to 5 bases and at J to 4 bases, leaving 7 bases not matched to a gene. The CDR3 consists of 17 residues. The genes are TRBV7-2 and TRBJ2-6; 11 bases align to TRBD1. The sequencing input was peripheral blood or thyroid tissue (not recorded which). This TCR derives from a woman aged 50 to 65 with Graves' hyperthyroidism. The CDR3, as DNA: TGTGCCAGCAGCCCGATGGACAGGGGGCGCGGGGCCAACGTCCTGACTTTC. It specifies CASSPMDRGRGANVLTF.